This TCR beta chain was sequenced during a study of cytomegalovirus exposure and HLA in healthy donors. This clone turned up a few times. Its antigen remains unknown. Primers: 60 Vbeta forward and 13 Jbeta reverse. TCRdb's table, derived via immunoSEQ multiplex PCR, lists solely in-frame clones and lacks some. The sample includes about 200,000 clones, about 13% seen only once; the top ten take 7.8%. The length of the CDR3 is 14 residues. The V segment lost 3 bases and the J segment 5 bases; nucleotides outside the gene matches: 9. CDR1 is SQVTM, CDR2 ANQGSEA, per germline. General study findings and limits: Reported results showed that the classifier diagnosed cytomegalovirus status with high specificity and sensitivity.

The TCR sequence derives from a man aged 50-60 years in good health and CMV-seropositive. The specimen sequenced was PBMCs. V is TRBV29-1 and J is TRBJ2-5; 7 bases fit TRBD1. The CDR3 DNA follows: TGCAGCGTTGAGGATCGGTACAGGGGTGAGACCCAGTACTTC. Protein: CSVEDRYRGETQYF.